The 31 T cell receptor beta chains below all came from one sample that was sequenced in a study of beta chain features in type 1 diabetes. Investigators reverse transcribed all isolated RNA, so they sequenced expressed TCRB transcripts. The table came from immunoSEQ multiplex PCR; TCRdb's copy has only in-frame clones and leaves some out. The sample holds under 500,000 clones, approximately 30% seen once. The sequenced material came from naive CD4+ T cells from blood. The receptor set was obtained from a man in his late teens or twenties in good health.

This chain joins TRBV5-1 and TRBJ1-1; 9 bases fit TRBD1. CDR3 length: 14 residues. From germline, CDR1 is SGHRS and CDR2 YFSETQ. Germline trimming cut 5 bases from V and 1 base from J; bases unmatched to any gene: 3. The CDR3 nucleotides read TGCGCCAGCAGAGAGGGACAGGGGAACACTGAAGCTTTCTTT. Amino acids: CASREGQGNTEAFF.

This clone appeared a few times. The chain carries TRBV29-1 and TRBJ1-4; no firm D call. Germline assignment: CDR1 SQVTM and CDR2 ANQGSEA. The CDR3 contains 13 residues. The V gene lost 2 bases and the J gene lost 3 bases, with 7 bases spanning the gap. The CDR3 DNA reads TGCAGCGTTGAAAAATCGGCTAATGAAAAACTGTTTTTT. Encoded protein: CSVEKSANEKLFF.

This sequence joins TRBV11-3 and TRBJ2-5, with 7 bases fitting TRBD1. CDR1 is SGHNT and CDR2 is YENEEA in the germline V gene. The CDR3 has 13 amino acids. V trimming: 5 bases; J trimming: 7 bases; junction bases outside the gene matches: 7. The CDR3 sequence is CASSLGDSRTQYF. CDR3 bases: TGTGCCAGCAGCCTAGGGGACAGCAGGACCCAGTACTTC.

The chain couples TRBV5-4 to TRBJ2-1; 12 bases match TRBD1. Germline V gene sequence: CDR1 SGHNT, CDR2 YYREEE (reference sequence). Trimming took 4 bases from V and 4 from J; bases not matched to a gene: 6. This CDR3 region has 16 residues. CDR3 sequence reads: CASSPGQGAGYNEQFF. Here the CDR3 DNA reads TGTGCCAGCAGCCCGGGACAGGGGGCGGGATACAATGAGCAGTTCTTC. Together with reference TRBV5-4 and TRBJ2-1, the CDR3 gives the full variable domain: ETGVTQSPTHLIKTRGQQVTLRCSSQSGHNTVSWYQQALGQGPQFIFQYYREEENGRGNFPPRFSGLQFPNYSSELNVNALELDDSALYLCASSPGQGAGYNEQFFGPGTRLTVL.

This clone has a handful of counts. J is TRBJ2-1 and V is TRBV25-1, with D possibly matching TRBD2 (6 bases). The CDR3 runs to 14 residues. Germline-derived CDR1 and CDR2 are MGHDK and SYGVNS. Trimming shortened V by 3 bases and J by 15 bases, and 21 bases separated the two germline ends. CDR3 nucleotide sequence: TGTGCCAGCAGTGATGGAGGGAAGGGGAGTTTTCGGTTCTTC. Translated: CASSDGGKGSFRFF.

This clone was detected only a few times. The sample contains more than one DNA sequence encoding this CDR3. The J gene is TRBJ2-2, the V gene TRBV20-1; D unresolved. Germline CDR1 is DFQATT and CDR2 is SNEGSKA (reference sequence). V gave up 3 bases and J gave up 3 bases, with 2 bases separating them. The CDR3 totals 11 residues. The CDR3 loop is CSARDTGELFF. The CDR3 DNA reads as TGCAGTGCTAGGGACACCGGGGAGCTGTTTTTT.

CDR3 coding DNA: TGCAGCGTTGAATCGGGGCGGAACTATGGCTACACCTTC. Translated: CSVESGRNYGYTF. The chain uses TRBV29-1 and TRBJ1-2; possibly TRBD1 for D (5 bases). Germline CDR1 reads SQVTM; CDR2 reads ANQGSEA. The CDR3 spans 13 residues. The germline V and J ends were trimmed by 2 bases and 2 bases, with 9 bases remaining between them.

The chain carries TRBV4-2 and TRBJ2-7, with 7 bases aligning to TRBD2. The CDR3 contains 15 residues. Trimming took 4 bases from V and 3 from J; bases not matched to a gene: 9. Germline V gives CDR1 LGHNA, CDR2 YNFKEQ. In nucleotides, the CDR3 is TGTGCCAGCAGCCTTGGACTAGGATCCAGCTACGAGCAGTACTTC. It codes for CASSLGLGSSYEQYF.

The chain recombines TRBV7-9 with TRBJ2-7, with TRBD2 matching 13 bases. The CDR3 spans 16 residues. In germline, CDR1 is SEHNR, CDR2 FQNEAQ (reference sequence). V shed 4 bases, J shed 6 bases, and the junction held 9 bases outside the gene matches. As DNA, the CDR3 is TGTGCCAGCAGCTCCCCGACTAGCGGGAGGCGTTTCGAGCAGTACTTC. Residues: CASSSPTSGRRFEQYF.

This clone was seen a handful of times. This rearrangement joins TRBV15 to TRBJ2-5, with TRBD2 matching 15 bases. This CDR3 is built from 18 residues. From germline, CDR1 is LNHNV and CDR2 YYDKDF (reference sequence). Germline trimming cut 4 bases from V and 6 bases from J; bases unmatched to any gene: 12. Here the CDR3 reads CATSTGTSGRFERKTQYF. Here the CDR3 DNA reads TGTGCCACCAGCACCGGGACTAGCGGGAGGTTCGAAAGGAAGACCCAGTACTTC.

CDR3 coding DNA: TGTGCCAGCAGCTTAGTAGCACTAGCGGTAAGGGATGAGCAGTTCTTC. Its protein is CASSLVALAVRDEQFF. The V gene is TRBV7-9, the J gene TRBJ2-1, with TRBD2 matching 8 bases. The ends lost 1 base at V and 8 bases at J; junction bases unmatched: 10. The CDR3 length is 16 residues. CDR1 and CDR2 (germline): SEHNR, FQNEAQ (reference sequence). Filled out from reference TRBV7-9 and TRBJ2-1, the complete variable domain reads DTGVSQNPRHKITKRGQNVTFRCDPISEHNRLYWYRQTLGQGPEFLTYFQNEAQLEKSRLLSDRFSAERPKGSFSTLEIQRTEQGDSAMYLCASSLVALAVRDEQFFGPGTRLTVL.

The chain couples TRBV30 to TRBJ1-4; D gene uncertain. The CDR3 loop spans 15 amino acids. Trimming removed 0 bases from V and 4 bases from J, with 12 bases in between. Germline CDR1 is GTSNPN and CDR2 is SVGIG (reference sequence). CDR3 nucleotide sequence: TGTGCCTGGAGTGTATTAGGGAAGAATAATGAAAAACTGTTTTTT. This sequence encodes CAWSVLGKNNEKLFF.

V is TRBV30 and J is TRBJ2-3; TRBD1 agrees at 7 bases. This CDR3 is 14 amino acids long. V lost 5 bases to trimming and J lost 2 bases; unmatched junction nucleotides: 7. In germline, CDR1 is GTSNPN, CDR2 SVGIG (reference sequence). The CDR3 spells CAWRTGAFTDTQYF. CDR3 nucleotides: TGTGCCTGGCGGACAGGCGCCTTCACAGATACGCAGTATTTT.

The V gene is TRBV29-1, the J gene TRBJ2-7; 8 bases agree with TRBD1. Germline CDR1 SQVTM, CDR2 ANQGSEA. V gave up 1 base and J gave up 2 bases; unmatched junction bases: 4. This CDR3 is built from 14 residues. CDR3 in amino acids: CSVEGDRLTYEQYF. In DNA, the CDR3 is TGCAGCGTTGAAGGGGACAGGCTGACCTACGAGCAGTACTTC.

The V call is TRBV5-1, the J call TRBJ2-5, with TRBD2 matching over 7 bases. V was pared by 5 bases and J by 2 bases, with 6 bases of the junction left unmatched. The CDR3 has 14 residues. In germline, CDR1 is SGHRS, CDR2 YFSETQ. Written as DNA, the CDR3 is TGCGCCAGCAGGCGCGGGAGCCAACAAGAGACCCAGTACTTC. It encodes CASRRGSQQETQYF.

On this clone itself: A read error may account for a junction end that differs from germline. This chain links TRBV7-7 with TRBJ2-3; TRBD2 agrees at 10 bases. The CDR3 spans 16 residues. CDR1 and CDR2 from the germline V gene are SSHAT and FNYEAQ (reference sequence). CDR3 loop: CASSLGLAGVADTQYF. In nucleotides, the CDR3 is TGTGCTAGCAGCTTGGGGCTAGCGGGAGTAGCAGATACGCAGTATTTT. Filled out from reference TRBV7-7 and TRBJ2-3, the complete variable domain reads GAGVSQSPRYKVTKRGQDVTLRCDPISSHATLYWYQQALGQGPEFLTYFNYEAQPDKSGLPSDRFSAERPEGSISTLTIQRTEQRDSAMYRCASSLGLAGVADTQYFGPGTRLTVL.

This clone was seen only a few times. This rearrangement joins TRBV6-6 to TRBJ1-1; D might be TRBD1 (5 bases). Germline values: CDR1 MNHNY, CDR2 SVGAGI (reference sequence). V dropped 1 base and J dropped 3 bases, with 6 bases sitting between them. The CDR3 contains 13 residues. The CDR3 DNA is TGTGCCAGCAGTTACTTCAGGGACACTGAAGCTTTCTTT. Its translation: CASSYFRDTEAFF.

The chain carries TRBV25-1 and TRBJ2-3; TRBD2 matches 10 bases. Per germline, CDR1 MGHDK and CDR2 SYGVNS. Germline trimming cut 3 bases from V and 2 bases from J; bases unmatched to any gene: 5. The length of the CDR3 is 16 residues. The CDR3 DNA is TGTGCCAGCAGTGAGGGTACTAGCGGGAACACAGATACGCAGTATTTT. Residues: CASSEGTSGNTDTQYF. Full variable domain (missing parts from reference TRBV25-1 and TRBJ2-3): EADIYQTPRYLVIGTGKKITLECSQTMGHDKMYWYQQDPGMELHLIHYSYGVNSTEKGDLSSESTVSRIRTEHFPLTLESARPSHTSQYLCASSEGTSGNTDTQYFGPGTRLTVL.

This clone has a handful of counts. This sequence joins TRBV18 and TRBJ2-1, with D possibly TRBD2 on 6 matching bases. There are 15 residues in the CDR3. V was shortened by 0 bases and J by 10 bases, with 16 bases between the two germline ends. CDR1 is KGHSH and CDR2 is LQKENI in the germline V gene. The CDR3 sequence: CASSPPSRDGSEQFF. The CDR3 region has the DNA TGTGCCAGCTCACCACCGTCCCGGGACGGGAGCGAGCAGTTCTTC. The variable domain in full, completed from reference TRBV18 and TRBJ2-1, reads NAGVMQNPRHLVRRRGQEARLRCSPMKGHSHVYWYRQLPEEGLKFMVYLQKENIIDESGMPKERFSAEFPKEGPSILRIQQVVRGDSAAYFCASSPPSRDGSEQFFGPGTRLTVL.

In nucleotides, the CDR3 is TGTGCCAGCAGCTTAGAGGCAGGCCTTGGCATCGGCGAGCAGTACTTC. Its translation: CASSLEAGLGIGEQYF. V is TRBV7-9 and J is TRBJ2-7; no firm D call. The CDR3 consists of 16 residues. CDR1 is SEHNR and CDR2 is FQNEAQ in the germline V gene (reference sequence). Trimming took off 1 base at V and 6 bases at J, with 19 bases between the two ends.

The rearrangement joins TRBV29-1 to TRBJ1-1; D is undetermined. Germline loops: CDR1 SQVTM, CDR2 ANQGSEA. V was shortened by 6 bases and J by 3 bases, with 17 bases between the two germline ends. The CDR3 has 14 residues. DNA for the CDR3: TGCAGCGTACTTGGCGGGGAGGAGGACACTGAAGCTTTCTTT. It codes for CSVLGGEEDTEAFF.

V is TRBV4-3 and J is TRBJ1-2; 8 bases align to TRBD1. Germline trimming cut 4 bases from V and 5 bases from J; bases unmatched to any gene: 6. CDR1 and CDR2 from the germline V gene are LGHNA and YSLEER. The length of the CDR3 is 14 residues. As DNA, the CDR3 is TGCGCCAGCAGCCTTGCGGGACAGGCTTATGGCTACACCTTC. Translation: CASSLAGQAYGYTF.

This clone appeared a few times. The chain uses TRBV20-1 and TRBJ1-2, with unresolved D. The CDR3 loop spans 11 amino acids. The germline V gene has CDR1 DFQATT and CDR2 SNEGSKA (reference sequence). Trimming left V 3 bases short and J 8 bases short, with 10 bases between. This CDR3 is CSASWGIGYTF. As DNA, the CDR3 is TGCAGTGCTAGTTGGGGAATCGGCTACACCTTC.

The rearrangement joins TRBV29-1 to TRBJ2-7, with D possibly being TRBD2 (6 bases). In germline, CDR1 is SQVTM, CDR2 ANQGSEA. The CDR3 extends over 14 amino acids. Trimming pared 6 bases from V and 5 bases from J, leaving 20 bases between. In DNA, the CDR3 is TGCAGCGTGGGCTGGGGCGGGGCCCTGGACGAGCAGTACTTC. Its translation: CSVGWGGALDEQYF.

This clone was seen more than once but under ten times. The rearrangement uses TRBV10-3 and TRBJ2-3; D perhaps matches TRBD1 (6 bases). CDR3 length: 15 amino acids. Germline lookup yields CDR1 ENHRY and CDR2 SYGVKD. Trimming stripped 7 bases from V and 2 bases from J, with 16 bases between. The CDR3 region has the DNA TGTGCCATCAAGCGGCCAGGGGATATCACAGATACGCAGTATTTT. Protein sequence: CAIKRPGDITDTQYF.

The chain joins TRBV10-3 to TRBJ2-1; 10 nucleotides match TRBD2. Germline V gene lookup returns CDR1 ENHRY and CDR2 SYGVKD. Unmatched junction bases numbered 9, after V lost 9 bases and J lost 4 bases. The CDR3 extends over 15 amino acids. The CDR3: CAIRLAGGRYNEQFF. The CDR3 DNA follows: TGTGCCATTCGTTTAGCGGGAGGAAGGTACAATGAGCAGTTCTTC.

The CDR3 sequence: CASSLSGSYEQYF. The CDR3 DNA reads TGTGCCAGTAGTCTTAGCGGGAGCTACGAGCAGTACTTC. The chain carries TRBV19 and TRBJ2-7; TRBD2 matches 9 bases. The J segment lost 3 bases and the V segment lost 5 bases, leaving 2 bases of the junction unmatched. There are 13 residues in the CDR3. CDR1 is LNHDA, CDR2 SQIVND, per germline (reference sequence).

V usage is TRBV27 and J usage is TRBJ2-1; 9 bases are a match to TRBD2. The CDR3 is 15 residues long. Germline CDR1 and CDR2: MNHEY and SMNVEV (reference sequence). J lost 7 bases, V lost 1 base, and 5 bases had no gene match. The CDR3 sequence: CASSLWLAGRNEQFF. CDR3 coding DNA: TGTGCCAGCAGTTTATGGCTAGCGGGACGGAATGAGCAGTTCTTC.

The chain links TRBV20-1 to TRBJ2-7; D is uncertain. Germline CDR1 reads DFQATT; CDR2 reads SNEGSKA (reference sequence). This CDR3 region has 11 residues. V was clipped by 1 base and J by 6 bases, with 7 bases between them. For the CDR3, the DNA is TGCAGTGCTAGAGGTAACCCCGAGCAGTACTTC. This encodes CSARGNPEQYF.

This clone was seen more than once but under ten times. Distinct nucleotide sequences in the sample also encode this CDR3. The rearrangement links TRBV30 to TRBJ2-7, with D uncertain. CDR3 size: 16 residues. The germline gives CDR1 GTSNPN, CDR2 SVGIG (reference sequence). The ends were cut back, 5 bases at V and 3 bases at J, with 23 bases in the middle. CDR3 sequence reads: CAWDGRGGRMGYEQYF. The CDR3 DNA reads as TGTGCCTGGGATGGTCGAGGCGGCCGGATGGGCTACGAGCAGTACTTC. Using reference TRBV30 and TRBJ2-7 for the parts outside the CDR3, the full variable domain is SQTIHQWPATLVQPVGSPLSLECTVEGTSNPNLYWYRQAAGRGLQLLFYSVGIGQISSEVPQNLSASRPQDRQFILSSKKLLLSDSGFYLCAWDGRGGRMGYEQYFGPGTRLTVT.

This chain joins TRBV6-5 and TRBJ2-2; 8 bases are a match to TRBD2. Germline CDR1 is MNHEY and CDR2 is SVGAGI. With V trimmed by 0 bases and J by 5 bases, 5 bases remained unmatched. The CDR3 runs to 16 residues. CDR3 in amino acids: CASSYSTGRETGELFF. CDR3 coding DNA: TGTGCCAGCAGTTACTCTACCGGGAGGGAGACCGGGGAGCTGTTTTTT.